This entry features one T cell receptor (beta chain) sequence. The antigen is unknown. Trimming took 2 bases from V and 8 from J, leaving 6 bases between them. The CDR3 runs to 10 residues. Germline-derived CDR1 and CDR2 are DFQATT and SNEGSKA (reference sequence). The data were taken from a study of CD8+ T cells in alopecia areata. Findings and caveats of the study: Researchers report lesional scalp, most notably alopecia totalis/universalis, outstripped normal scalp in clonality.

It was cDNA, reverse transcribed from extracted RNA, that served as the sequencing template. The table came from immunoSEQ multiplex PCR; TCRdb's copy has only in-frame clones and leaves some out. This sample yields about 190,000 clones, of which 59% are seen a single time; about 15% belongs to the top ten. This clonotype originated in a human donor with alopecia areata. V usage is TRBV20-1 and J usage is TRBJ1-2; no definite D call. Source: CD4+ T cells sorted from blood, taken at week 0. The DNA of the CDR3 is TGCAGTGCTAGACAGGCCGGCTACACCTTC. Translation: CSARQAGYTF.